This T cell receptor beta chain came from a study of OX40 agonist ivuxolimab in advanced cancers. Some background on the complete study: The costimulatory receptor OX40 (CD134) was targeted by ivuxolimab, a fully human IgG2 agonistic monoclonal antibody. Patients were allowed to have had prior anti-PD-1, anti-PD-L1 or anti-CTLA-4 therapy, and approximately 39% of the dose-escalation patients had been treated with checkpoint inhibitors. Of the roughly 51 patients in dose escalation, about 20 had hepatocellular carcinoma, around 15 had melanoma, 9 had renal cell carcinoma and 9 had head and neck cancer. Three dose-escalation patients achieved partial responses, one with hepatocellular carcinoma and two with cutaneous melanoma. In the dose-escalation cohort, approximately 82% of patients were male, and the mean age was around 60 years, with a range of roughly 20 to 79. Intravenous ivuxolimab was administered to patients every 2 weeks at six dose levels: 0.01, 0.1, 0.3, 1.5, 3 and 10 mg/kg. The purpose of peripheral TCRbeta sequencing was to test whether ivuxolimab changed TCR sequence diversity and led to clonal T-cell expansion. The paper covers the monotherapy dose-escalation part of the phase I ivuxolimab trial, which included N of about 56 patients. Study-wide conclusions, independent of this receptor: The antigen specificity of the clonally expanded peripheral T cells was not determined. Clonal expansion of both CD4+ and CD8+ blood T cells was observed from baseline to week 6 at doses 0.1 to 3.0 mg/kg. After ivuxolimab, more expanded clones were found on average in CD8+ T cells than in CD4+ T cells. Low levels of normalized T-cell clonal expansion were also seen in some nonresponding patients. In the 0.1-3.0 mg/kg groups, partial responders had among the lowest normalized peripheral clonal expansion, particularly in CD8+ T cells.

For sequencing of the TCRbeta CDR3 region, genomic DNA was extracted from the sorted cells. The immunoSEQ Assay was used to sequence the TCRbeta CDR3 regions. Drawn from immuneACCESS, this table holds only the in-frame rearrangements with V and J called that TCRdb kept. Clones are partly lost; checked studies trace under half to an unresolved V gene and leave the rest unexplained. In this sample the table shows about 74,000 clones, 84% of which occur a single time. Approximately 6.3% of the sample is held by the ten biggest clonotypes. Points on this clone: It has no known antigen specificity. The record has no base qualities; no much larger clone is one base away.

Patients with a history of autoimmune disease or receiving systemic immunosuppression were excluded from the trial. Peripheral blood for TCR sequencing was collected from all dose cohorts at baseline, on cycle 4 day 1, and on cycle 7 day 1. The samples were drawn from a first-in-human, open-label, multicenter phase I dose-escalation trial of ivuxolimab. Adults with locally advanced or metastatic melanoma, renal cell carcinoma, hepatocellular carcinoma or head and neck squamous cell carcinoma were enrolled in the trial. CD4+ and CD8+ T cells were sorted separately from peripheral blood before TCR sequencing. The CDR3 spans 15 residues, from the cysteine through the phenylalanine. The sequence is cut down to CDR3 DNA, 45 bases in frame from base 1. The germline V gene gives CDR1 as KGHSY and CDR2 as FQNENV. Unmatched junction bases come to 6, with V trimmed by 5 bases and J by 1 base.

The clonotype was recovered from an adult with an advanced solid tumor such as melanoma, head and neck, liver or kidney cancer. The sequence joins TRBV16 to TRBJ1-1, with 8 bases aligning to TRBD1. The sample here was CD4+ or CD8+ T cells sorted from blood, taken in a trial of the OX40 agonist ivuxolimab. CDR3 protein: CASSARTGWNTEAFF. The nucleotide sequence is given as TGTGCCAGCAGCGCCCGGACAGGGTGGAACACTGAAGCTTTCTTT. Joined to the reference TRBV16 and TRBJ1-1 proteins, this CDR3 gives the full variable domain: GEEVAQTPKHLVRGEGQKAKLYCAPIKGHSYVFWYQQVLKNEFKFLISFQNENVFDETGMPKERFSAKCLPNSPCSLEIQATKLEDSAVYFCASSARTGWNTEAFFGQGTRLTVV.